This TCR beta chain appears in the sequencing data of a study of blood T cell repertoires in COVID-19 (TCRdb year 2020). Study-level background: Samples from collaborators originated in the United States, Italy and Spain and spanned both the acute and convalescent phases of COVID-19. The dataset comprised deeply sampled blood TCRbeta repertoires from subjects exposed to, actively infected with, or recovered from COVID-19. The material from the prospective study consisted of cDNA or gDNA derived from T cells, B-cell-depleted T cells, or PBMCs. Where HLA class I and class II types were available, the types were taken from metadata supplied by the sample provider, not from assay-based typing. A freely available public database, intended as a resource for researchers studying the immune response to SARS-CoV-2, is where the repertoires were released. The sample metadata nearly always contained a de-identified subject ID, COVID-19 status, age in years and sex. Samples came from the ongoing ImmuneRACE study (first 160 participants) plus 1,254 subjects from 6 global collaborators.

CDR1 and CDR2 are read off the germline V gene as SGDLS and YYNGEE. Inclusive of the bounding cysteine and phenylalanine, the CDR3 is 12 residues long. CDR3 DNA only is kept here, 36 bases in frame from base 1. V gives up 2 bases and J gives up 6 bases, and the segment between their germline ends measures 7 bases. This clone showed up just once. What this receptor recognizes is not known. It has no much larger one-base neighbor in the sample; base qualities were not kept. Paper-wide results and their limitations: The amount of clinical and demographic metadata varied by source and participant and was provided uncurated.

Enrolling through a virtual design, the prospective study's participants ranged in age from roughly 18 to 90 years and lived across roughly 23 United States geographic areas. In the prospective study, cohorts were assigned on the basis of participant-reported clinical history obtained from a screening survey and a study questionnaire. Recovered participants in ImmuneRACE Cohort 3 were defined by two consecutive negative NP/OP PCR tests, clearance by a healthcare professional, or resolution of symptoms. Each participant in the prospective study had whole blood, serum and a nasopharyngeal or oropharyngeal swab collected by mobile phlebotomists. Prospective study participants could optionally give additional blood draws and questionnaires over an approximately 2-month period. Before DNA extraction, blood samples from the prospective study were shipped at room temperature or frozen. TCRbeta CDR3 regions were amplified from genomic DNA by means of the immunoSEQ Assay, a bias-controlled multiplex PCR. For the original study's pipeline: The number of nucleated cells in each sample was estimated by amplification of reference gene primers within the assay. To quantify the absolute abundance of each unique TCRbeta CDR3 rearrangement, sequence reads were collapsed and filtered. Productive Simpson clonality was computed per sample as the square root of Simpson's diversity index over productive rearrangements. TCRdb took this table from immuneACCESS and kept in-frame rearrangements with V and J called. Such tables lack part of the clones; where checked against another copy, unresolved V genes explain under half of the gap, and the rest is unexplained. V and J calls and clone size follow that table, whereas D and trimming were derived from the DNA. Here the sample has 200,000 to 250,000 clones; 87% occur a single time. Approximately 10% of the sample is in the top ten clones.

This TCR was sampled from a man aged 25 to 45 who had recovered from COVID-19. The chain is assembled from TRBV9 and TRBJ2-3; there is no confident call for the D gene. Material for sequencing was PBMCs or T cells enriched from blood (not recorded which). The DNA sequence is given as TGTGCCAGCAGCGTTTTAGAGGATACGCAGTATTTT. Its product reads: CASSVLEDTQYF.